This T cell receptor beta chain was sequenced for a study of OX40 agonist ivuxolimab in advanced cancers. Overall study context: The diagnoses of dose-escalation patients were hepatocellular carcinoma, melanoma, renal cell or head and neck cancer.

The length of the CDR3 is 12 residues. Germline CDR1 reads LNHDA; CDR2 reads SQIVND (reference sequence). V lost 10 bases, J lost 4 bases, and 11 bases lay in between. About this clone itself: The antigen remains undetermined.

The method was immunoSEQ multiplex PCR; TCRdb's version includes in-frame clones alone and lacks a portion of them. Among 45,000 to 55,000 clones, 70% to 90% were seen once, and the ten largest hold around 15%. The study, taken as a whole, reports: Clonal expansion by week 6 occurred in CD4+ and CD8+ blood T cells (at 0.1 to 3.0 mg/kg).

On cycle 4 day 1 and cycle 7 day 1, as well as at baseline, blood was sampled. V gene TRBV19 combines with J gene TRBJ2-1; D remains ambiguous. This TCR was sampled from an adult with an advanced solid tumor such as melanoma, head and neck, liver or kidney cancer. This specimen was CD4+ or CD8+ T cells sorted from blood, taken in a trial of the OX40 agonist ivuxolimab. The CDR3 is CATLAVYNEQFF. CDR3 DNA: TGTGCCACCCTGGCCGTTTACAATGAGCAGTTCTTC.